A single sample is the source of the 20 T cell receptor beta chains below, sequenced in a study of technical replicates of blood from several donors. Clones were sequenced by immunoSEQ multiplex PCR, and TCRdb holds only the in-frame ones, with some missing. The data contain tens of thousands of clones, 96% of them singletons. Material for sequencing was T cells isolated from PBMCs. These receptors originate from a human donor in good health.

This chain joins TRBV29-1 and TRBJ2-2; maybe TRBD1 (5 bases). CDR3 length: 12 amino acids. The germline V gene has CDR1 SQVTM and CDR2 ANQGSEA. V lost 8 bases, J lost 3 bases, and 10 bases lay in between. CDR3 residues: CSFRVYTGELFF. CDR3 coding DNA: TGCAGCTTCAGGGTTTACACCGGGGAGCTGTTTTTT.

The chain couples TRBV5-4 to TRBJ1-4; 11 positions match TRBD1. CDR1 and CDR2 from the germline V gene are SGHNT and YYREEE (reference sequence). Germline trimming cut 4 bases from V and 4 bases from J; bases unmatched to any gene: 3. This CDR3 has 15 residues. The CDR3 nucleotides read TGTGCCAGCAGCGCGGACAGGGGGCTTAATGAAAAACTGTTTTTT. This sequence encodes CASSADRGLNEKLFF.

The chain is built from TRBV7-2 and TRBJ1-1; D is ambiguous. CDR3 length equals 14 residues. V shed 3 bases and J shed 11 bases, with 19 bases lying between them. Germline-derived CDR1 and CDR2 are SGHTA and FQGNSA. The CDR3 DNA reads TGTGCCAGCAGCTTTGCCGAGCCCTCCCCTAACGCTTTCTTT. Encoded protein: CASSFAEPSPNAFF.

The V gene is TRBV1, the J gene TRBJ2-3; no DNA check was done on the table's D call, TRBD1. TRBV1 is given as a pseudogene. This CDR3 contains 9 residues. The CDR3 is CTSSFMRGF. The DNA for the CDR3 is TGCACCAGCAGCTTCATGAGGGGGTTT.

The chain uses TRBV11-3 and TRBJ1-2; D is unresolved. From germline, CDR1 is SGHNT and CDR2 YENEEA. This CDR3 contains 13 residues. V was pared by 2 bases and J by 3 bases, with 7 bases between. CDR3 in DNA: TGTGCCAGCAGCTTATTGTCGGACTATGGCTACACCTTC. Translation gives CASSLLSDYGYTF.

The J gene is TRBJ1-5, the V gene TRBV5-8; the match to TRBD1 covers 7 bases. After removal of 4 bases from V and 8 bases from J, the junction contained 3 bases not matched to a gene. Germline V lookup: CDR1 SGHTS, CDR2 YDEGEE. This CDR3 region has 12 residues. CDR3 in DNA: TGTGCCAGCAGCAGACAGGGAGAGCCCCAGCATTTT. This gives the protein CASSRQGEPQHF.

The chain employs TRBV11-2 and TRBJ2-7; unclear D gene. Germline V gene data show CDR1 as SGHAT and CDR2 as FQNNGV. V was shortened by 1 base and J by 3 bases, with 4 bases between the two germline ends. CDR3 length: 12 residues. Here the CDR3 DNA reads TGTGCCAGCAGCTTAGTATACTACGAGCAGTACTTC. This gives the protein CASSLVYYEQYF.

The chain joins TRBV6-1 to TRBJ1-1; D unresolved. V lost 2 bases, J lost 2 bases, and 12 bases lay in between. The CDR3 length is 15 residues. Germline V lookup: CDR1 MNHNS, CDR2 SASEGT. The CDR3 bases are TGTGCCAGCAGTGAACCCTGGGAGGCAAACACTGAAGCTTTCTTT. The encoded protein is CASSEPWEANTEAFF.

This clone was picked up one time. Sequence at one end of the junction differs from germline and may be a read error. The chain employs TRBV2 and TRBJ1-2; D unresolved. This CDR3 spans 15 amino acids. Germline V CDR1 and CDR2: SNHLY, FYNNEI. The CDR3 region is CASNEGNGLFYGYTF. The CDR3 DNA reads as TGTGCCAGCAATGAAGGGAATGGGCTTTTCTATGGCTACACCTTC.

The chain couples TRBV29-1 to TRBJ2-5; D ambiguous. Germline V gene data show CDR1 as SQVTM and CDR2 as ANQGSEA. Trimming pared 4 bases from V and 7 bases from J, leaving 22 bases between. CDR3 length: 15 residues. The CDR3 here is CSVGLTYSLPRTQYF. In nucleotides, the CDR3 is TGCAGCGTTGGTCTTACGTACAGCCTACCGCGGACCCAGTACTTC.

The V gene is TRBV4-2, the J gene TRBJ2-7; 7 positions match TRBD2. CDR1 and CDR2 from the germline V gene are LGHNA and YNFKEQ. The CDR3 has 15 residues. The V segment lost 1 base and the J segment 1 base; nucleotides outside the gene matches: 4. CDR3 sequence (DNA): TGTGCCAGCAGCCAAGCTAGCGGCCAGTCCTACGAGCAGTACTTC. Its translation: CASSQASGQSYEQYF.

This chain links TRBV5-1 with TRBJ2-7, with a tentative D call TRBD1 (6 bases). V was pared by 0 bases and J by 3 bases, with 13 bases between. Germline V gene sequence: CDR1 SGHRS, CDR2 YFSETQ. This CDR3 spans 15 amino acids. DNA for the CDR3: TGCGCCAGCAGCTTGGGAGGGCAGGGACACTACGAGCAGTACTTC. It is translated as CASSLGGQGHYEQYF.

The genes are TRBV2 and TRBJ1-5; TRBD1 matches at 7 bases. Germline V CDR1 and CDR2: SNHLY, FYNNEI. This CDR3 region has 13 residues. Unmatched junction bases numbered 1, after V lost 4 bases and J lost 4 bases. CDR3 coding DNA: TGTGCCAGCAGTGGGACAGGTAATCAGCCCCAGCATTTT. Translated: CASSGTGNQPQHF.

The J gene is TRBJ2-7, the V gene TRBV5-1, with TRBD1 matching over 11 bases. The CDR3 totals 15 residues. The V and J ends lost 4 bases and 7 bases, in that order; junction bases with no gene match: 10. Germline CDR1 and CDR2: SGHRS and YFSETQ. CDR3 DNA: TGCGCCAGCAGCCCTCGGGGGGACAGGGGGGGAGAGCAGTACTTC. Its protein is CASSPRGDRGGEQYF.

The chain joins TRBV30 to TRBJ2-1; TRBD1 is a possible D gene (5 bases). Germline V gene data show CDR1 as GTSNPN and CDR2 as SVGIG (reference sequence). The CDR3 has 11 amino acids. Trimming stripped 2 bases from V and 7 bases from J, with 6 bases between. CDR3 in amino acids: CAWSPGNEQFF. The CDR3 region has the DNA TGTGCCTGGAGTCCAGGGAATGAGCAGTTCTTC.

The gene calls are TRBV27 and TRBJ2-7; 8 bases map to TRBD2. The V gene's germline CDR1 is MNHEY and CDR2 SMNVEV (reference sequence). V lost 10 bases, J lost 6 bases, and 17 bases stayed unmatched. This CDR3 region has 15 residues. Here the CDR3 reads CATGLSGSNRIEQYF. For the CDR3, the DNA is TGTGCCACCGGATTGAGCGGGAGCAATCGAATCGAGCAGTACTTC.

This clone has just one count. The V and J genes are TRBV28 and TRBJ2-7; 8 bases map to TRBD2. The CDR3 is 15 amino acids. Germline V lookup: CDR1 MDHEN, CDR2 SYDVKM. J gave up 7 bases and V 5 bases, and 13 bases lay outside the gene matches. The CDR3 is CASSDPPGTSLEQYF. In DNA form, the CDR3 reads TGTGCCAGCAGTGACCCTCCCGGGACTAGTCTTGAGCAGTACTTC.

J is TRBJ1-3 and V is TRBV27, with no clear D. Germline V gene sequence: CDR1 MNHEY, CDR2 SMNVEV (reference sequence). The ends were cut back, 2 bases at V and 0 bases at J, with 14 bases in the middle. This CDR3 is built from 17 residues. Here the CDR3 DNA reads TGTGCCAGCAGTTTAGGTCCCTACCCTGGCTCTGGAAACACCATATATTTT. Its protein product is CASSLGPYPGSGNTIYF.

The chain recombines TRBV4-2 with TRBJ2-2; D gene ambiguous. The CDR3 is 13 residues long. CDR1 is LGHNA and CDR2 is YNFKEQ in the germline V gene. Trimming took off 0 bases at V and 7 bases at J, with 6 bases between the two ends. This CDR3 is CASSQDSIGELFF. The DNA for the CDR3 is TGTGCCAGCAGCCAAGATAGCATCGGGGAGCTGTTTTTT.

This sequence joins TRBV27 and TRBJ1-1; D gene uncertain. Germline V gene lookup returns CDR1 MNHEY and CDR2 SMNVEV (reference sequence). This CDR3 is 14 amino acids long. Trimming removed 3 bases from V and 4 bases from J, with 12 bases in between. The chain's CDR3 is CASSFALGSTEAFF. The CDR3 coding sequence is TGTGCCAGCAGTTTTGCTTTAGGGAGCACTGAAGCTTTCTTT.